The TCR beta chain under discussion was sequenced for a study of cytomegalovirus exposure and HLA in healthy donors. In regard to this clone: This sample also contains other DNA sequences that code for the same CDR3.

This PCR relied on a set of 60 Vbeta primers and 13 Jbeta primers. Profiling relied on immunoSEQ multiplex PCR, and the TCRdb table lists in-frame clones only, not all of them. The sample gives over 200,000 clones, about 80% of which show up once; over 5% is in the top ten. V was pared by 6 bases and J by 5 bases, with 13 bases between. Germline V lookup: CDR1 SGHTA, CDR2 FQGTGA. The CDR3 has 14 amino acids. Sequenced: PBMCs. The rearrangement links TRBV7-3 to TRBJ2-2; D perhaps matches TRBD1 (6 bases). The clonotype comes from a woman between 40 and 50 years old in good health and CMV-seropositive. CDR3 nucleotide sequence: TGTGCCAGCAGGCCACAGGGTGATACCGGGGAGCTGTTTTTT. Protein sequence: CASRPQGDTGELFF.